This entry is about one T cell receptor beta chain. Original processing methods: It was from reference gene primer amplification that nucleated cell counts were estimated. The table came from immunoSEQ multiplex PCR; TCRdb's copy has only in-frame clones and leaves some out. V, J and clone size derive from that table, while D and trimming were established from the DNA sequence. The sample carries around 130,000 clones, around 86% recorded once. CDR1 and CDR2 from the germline V gene are SGHTA and FQGNSA. The CDR3 is 17 amino acids. J lost 3 bases, V lost 2 bases, and 8 bases had no gene match. This specimen belongs to a study of blood T cell repertoires in COVID-19. Study at large: T cells, B-cell-depleted T cells, or PBMCs supplied cDNA or gDNA.

The TCR was taken from a man in his forties with active or convalescent COVID-19. Sequenced input: peripheral blood. The chain couples TRBV7-2 to TRBJ2-5; 11 nucleotides agree with TRBD2. Here the CDR3 DNA reads TGTGCCAGCAGCTTAACTTTTGAGACTAGCGGGAAAGAGACCCAGTACTTC. It encodes CASSLTFETSGKETQYF.